Sequencing of this T cell receptor beta chain was carried out in a study of human T cells and chemical hapten exposure. Time point given: healthy volunteer bleed at 2 weeks. Total RNA was isolated from unfractionated whole blood. The CDR3 spans 14 residues. Looked up from germline, CDR1 is SGHTA and CDR2 is FQGNSA. V lost 2 bases to trimming and J lost 6 bases; unmatched junction nucleotides: 2. TCRdb re-called the RACE reads through MiXCR, storing one row per CDR3 protein. In the table there are tens of thousands of distinct CDR3 sequences, roughly 4% of which are singletons. The sequence derives from a female donor in good health. Some clones in this sample may be carry-over from other donors' samples. The sequenced sample was whole blood. The V and J genes are TRBV7-2 and TRBJ2-1; TRBD1 matches at 9 bases. The CDR3 nucleotides read TGTGCCAGCAGCTTATGGGACAGGGTCAATGAGCAGTTCTTC. It translates to CASSLWDRVNEQFF.